This T cell receptor (beta chain) was observed in a study of shared clonotypes between healthy human individuals. The CDR3 covers 14 residues. Trimming removed 1 base from V and 3 bases from J; junction bases left unmatched: 4. Per the germline V gene, CDR1 is GTSNPN and CDR2 is SVGIG (reference sequence). Assay used: immunoSEQ multiplex PCR; TCRdb lists only in-frame clones, some missing. Among over a million clones, 98% to 99% were seen once, and the ten largest hold approximately 0.4%. The gene calls are TRBV30 and TRBJ2-7, with 9 bases identical to TRBD1. The sequenced sample consisted of naive CD4+ T cells sorted from blood. The subset: CD45RA+ positively selected. The sequence derives from a man aged 25-45 years in good health. CDR3 amino acids: CAWSGWGQGYEQYF. The CDR3 region has the DNA TGTGCCTGGAGTGGATGGGGACAGGGCTACGAGCAGTACTTC. Combining the CDR3 with reference TRBV30 and TRBJ2-7 gives the whole variable domain SQTIHQWPATLVQPVGSPLSLECTVEGTSNPNLYWYRQAAGRGLQLLFYSVGIGQISSEVPQNLSASRPQDRQFILSSKKLLLSDSGFYLCAWSGWGQGYEQYFGPGTRLTVT.